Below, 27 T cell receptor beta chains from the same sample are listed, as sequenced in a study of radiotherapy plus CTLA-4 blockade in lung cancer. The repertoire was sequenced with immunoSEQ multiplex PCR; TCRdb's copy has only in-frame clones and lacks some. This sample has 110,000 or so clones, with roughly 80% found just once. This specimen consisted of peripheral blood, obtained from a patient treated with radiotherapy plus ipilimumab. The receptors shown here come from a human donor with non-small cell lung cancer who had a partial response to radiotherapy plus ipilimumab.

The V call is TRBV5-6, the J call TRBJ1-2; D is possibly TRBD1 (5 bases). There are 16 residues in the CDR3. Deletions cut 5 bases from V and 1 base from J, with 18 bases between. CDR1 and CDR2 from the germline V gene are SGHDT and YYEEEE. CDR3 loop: CASSLLSGYLNYGYTF. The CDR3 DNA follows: TGTGCCAGCAGTCTTCTTTCAGGGTACCTTAACTATGGCTACACCTTC.

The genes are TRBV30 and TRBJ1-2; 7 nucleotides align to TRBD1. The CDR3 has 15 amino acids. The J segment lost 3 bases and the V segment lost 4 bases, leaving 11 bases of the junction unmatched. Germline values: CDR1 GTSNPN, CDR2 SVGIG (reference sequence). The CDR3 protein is CAWIPAGQRYYGYTF. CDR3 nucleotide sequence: TGTGCCTGGATACCCGCGGGACAGAGATACTATGGCTACACCTTC. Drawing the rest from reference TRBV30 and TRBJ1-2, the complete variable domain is SQTIHQWPATLVQPVGSPLSLECTVEGTSNPNLYWYRQAAGRGLQLLFYSVGIGQISSEVPQNLSASRPQDRQFILSSKKLLLSDSGFYLCAWIPAGQRYYGYTFGSGTRLTVV.

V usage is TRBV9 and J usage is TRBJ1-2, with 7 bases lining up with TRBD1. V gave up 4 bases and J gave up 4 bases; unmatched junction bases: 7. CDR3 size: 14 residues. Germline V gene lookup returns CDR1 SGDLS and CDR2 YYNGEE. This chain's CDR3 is CASSPRQGRYGYTF. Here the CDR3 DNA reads TGTGCCAGCAGCCCTAGACAGGGTCGCTATGGCTACACCTTC.

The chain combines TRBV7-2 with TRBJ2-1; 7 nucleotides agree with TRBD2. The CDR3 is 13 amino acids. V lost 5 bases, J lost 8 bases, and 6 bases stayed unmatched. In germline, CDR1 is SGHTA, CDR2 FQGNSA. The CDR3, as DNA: TGTGCCAGCAGCCAAGGACTAGTTCATGAGCAGTTCTTC. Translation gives CASSQGLVHEQFF. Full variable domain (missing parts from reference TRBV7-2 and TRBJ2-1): GAGVSQSPSNKVTEKGKDVELRCDPISGHTALYWYRQSLGQGLEFLIYFQGNSAPDKSGLPSDRFSAERTGGSVSTLTIQRTQQEDSAVYLCASSQGLVHEQFFGPGTRLTVL.

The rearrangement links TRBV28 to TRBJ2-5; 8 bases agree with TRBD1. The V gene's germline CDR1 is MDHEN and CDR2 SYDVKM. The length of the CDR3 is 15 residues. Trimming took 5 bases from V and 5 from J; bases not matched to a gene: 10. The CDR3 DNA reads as TGTGCCAGCAGTCTTGGACAGGGAGGAATGGAGACCCAGTACTTC. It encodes CASSLGQGGMETQYF.

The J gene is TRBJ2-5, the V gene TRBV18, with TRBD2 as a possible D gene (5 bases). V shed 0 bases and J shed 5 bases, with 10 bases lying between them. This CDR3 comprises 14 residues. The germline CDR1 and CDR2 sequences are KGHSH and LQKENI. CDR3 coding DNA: TGTGCCAGCTCACCACCCACCACTAGGGAGACCCAGTACTTC. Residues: CASSPPTTRETQYF.

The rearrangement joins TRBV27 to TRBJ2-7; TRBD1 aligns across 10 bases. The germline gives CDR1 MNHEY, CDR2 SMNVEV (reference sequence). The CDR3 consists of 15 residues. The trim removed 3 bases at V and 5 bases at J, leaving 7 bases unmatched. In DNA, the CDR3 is TGTGCCAGCAGTTTGGGACAGGGGTCTCAGCACGAGCAGTACTTC. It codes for CASSLGQGSQHEQYF.

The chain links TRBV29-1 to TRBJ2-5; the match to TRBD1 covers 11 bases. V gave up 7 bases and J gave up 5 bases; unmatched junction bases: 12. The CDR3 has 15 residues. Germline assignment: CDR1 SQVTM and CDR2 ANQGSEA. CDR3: CSANTGTGGYETQYF. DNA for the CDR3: TGCAGCGCTAACACCGGGACAGGGGGTTATGAGACCCAGTACTTC.

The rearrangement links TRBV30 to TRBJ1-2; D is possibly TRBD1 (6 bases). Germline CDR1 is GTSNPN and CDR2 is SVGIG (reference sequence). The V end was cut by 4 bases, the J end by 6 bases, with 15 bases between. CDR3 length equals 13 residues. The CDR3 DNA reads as TGTGCCTGGAATAACAGGGTAACTCATGGCTACACCTTC. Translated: CAWNNRVTHGYTF.

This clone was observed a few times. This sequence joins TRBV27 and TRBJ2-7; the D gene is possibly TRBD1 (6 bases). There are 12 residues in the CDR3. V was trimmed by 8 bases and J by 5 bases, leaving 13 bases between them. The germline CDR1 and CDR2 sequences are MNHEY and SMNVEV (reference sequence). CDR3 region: CASGRGFDEQYF. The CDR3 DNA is TGTGCCAGCGGTAGGGGGTTCGACGAGCAGTACTTC.

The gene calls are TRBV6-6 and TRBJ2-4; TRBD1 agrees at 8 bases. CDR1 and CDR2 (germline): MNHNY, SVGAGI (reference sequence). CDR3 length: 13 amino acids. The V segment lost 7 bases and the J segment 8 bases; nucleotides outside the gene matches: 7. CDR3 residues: CASTDREVDIQYF. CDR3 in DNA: TGTGCCAGCACGGACAGGGAGGTGGACATTCAGTACTTC.

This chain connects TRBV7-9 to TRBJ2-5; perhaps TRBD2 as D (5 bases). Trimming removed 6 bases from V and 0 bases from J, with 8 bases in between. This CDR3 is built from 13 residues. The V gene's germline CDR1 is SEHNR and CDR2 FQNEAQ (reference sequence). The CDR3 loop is CASRSRDQETQYF. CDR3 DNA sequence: TGTGCCAGCAGGTCGAGGGACCAAGAGACCCAGTACTTC.

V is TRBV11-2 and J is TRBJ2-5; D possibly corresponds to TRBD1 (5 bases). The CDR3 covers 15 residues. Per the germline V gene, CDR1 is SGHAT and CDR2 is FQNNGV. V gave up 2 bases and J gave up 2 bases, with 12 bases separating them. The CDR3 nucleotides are TGTGCCAGCAGCTTATCCCCGACAGCGCAAGAGACCCAGTACTTC. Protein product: CASSLSPTAQETQYF.

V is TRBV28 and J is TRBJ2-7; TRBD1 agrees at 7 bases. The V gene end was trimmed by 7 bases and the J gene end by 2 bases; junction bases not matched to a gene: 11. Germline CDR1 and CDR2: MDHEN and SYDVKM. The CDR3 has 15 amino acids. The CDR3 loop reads CASIAGDSAAYEQYF. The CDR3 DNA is TGTGCCAGCATCGCCGGGGACAGTGCTGCCTACGAGCAGTACTTC.

The CDR3 loop reads CASSKEAGASSPLHF. The CDR3, as DNA: TGTGCCAGCAGCAAGGAGGCGGGTGCTTCTTCACCCCTCCACTTT. V gene TRBV4-2 combines with J gene TRBJ1-6; no reliable D call. Germline V gives CDR1 LGHNA, CDR2 YNFKEQ. CDR3 size: 15 residues. V dropped 5 bases and J dropped 9 bases, with 17 bases sitting between them.

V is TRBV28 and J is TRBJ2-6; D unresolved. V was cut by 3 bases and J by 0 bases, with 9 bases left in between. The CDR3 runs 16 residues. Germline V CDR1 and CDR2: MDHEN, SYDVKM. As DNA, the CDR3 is TGTGCCAGCAGTTTCGGGTGGCCCTCTGGGGCCAACGTCCTGACTTTC. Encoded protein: CASSFGWPSGANVLTF.

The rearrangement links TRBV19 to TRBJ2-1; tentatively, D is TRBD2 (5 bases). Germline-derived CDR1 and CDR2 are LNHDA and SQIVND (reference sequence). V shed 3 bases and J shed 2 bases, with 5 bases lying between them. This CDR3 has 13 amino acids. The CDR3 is CASSMRAYNEQFF. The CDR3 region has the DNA TGTGCCAGTAGTATGAGGGCCTACAATGAGCAGTTCTTC.

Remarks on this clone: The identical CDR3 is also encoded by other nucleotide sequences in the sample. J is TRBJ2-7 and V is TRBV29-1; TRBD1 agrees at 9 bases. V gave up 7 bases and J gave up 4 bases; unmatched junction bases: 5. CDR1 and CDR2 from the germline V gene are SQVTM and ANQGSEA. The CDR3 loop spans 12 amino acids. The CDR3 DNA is TGCAGCGCCGGGACAGGGACGTACGAGCAGTACTTC. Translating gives CSAGTGTYEQYF.

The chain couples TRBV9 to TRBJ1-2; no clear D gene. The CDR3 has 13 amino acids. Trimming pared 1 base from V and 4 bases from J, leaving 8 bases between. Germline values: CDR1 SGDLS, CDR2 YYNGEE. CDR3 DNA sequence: TGTGCCAGCAGCGTACCCGGGTTCTATGGCTACACCTTC. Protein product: CASSVPGFYGYTF.

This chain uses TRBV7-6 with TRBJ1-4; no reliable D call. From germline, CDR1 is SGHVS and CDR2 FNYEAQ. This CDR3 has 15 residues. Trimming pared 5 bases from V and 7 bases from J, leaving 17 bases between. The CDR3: CASSPGGFIGEKLFF. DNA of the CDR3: TGTGCCAGCAGCCCCGGTGGTTTCATCGGTGAAAAACTGTTTTTT.

The CDR3 protein is CASSLTDRPPGANVLTF. In DNA, the CDR3 is TGTGCCAGCAGCTTAACGGACAGGCCCCCTGGGGCCAACGTCCTGACTTTC. This chain joins TRBV28 and TRBJ2-6; 7 nucleotides align to TRBD1. The CDR3 totals 17 residues. The J segment lost 2 bases and the V segment lost 6 bases, leaving 10 bases of the junction unmatched. The germline V gene has CDR1 MDHEN and CDR2 SYDVKM.

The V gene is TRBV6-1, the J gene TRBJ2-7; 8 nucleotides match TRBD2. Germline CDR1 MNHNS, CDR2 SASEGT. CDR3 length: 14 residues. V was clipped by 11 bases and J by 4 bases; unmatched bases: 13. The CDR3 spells CAVQRSGSTYEQYF. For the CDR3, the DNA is TGTGCCGTTCAGAGGAGCGGGAGTACTTACGAGCAGTACTTC.

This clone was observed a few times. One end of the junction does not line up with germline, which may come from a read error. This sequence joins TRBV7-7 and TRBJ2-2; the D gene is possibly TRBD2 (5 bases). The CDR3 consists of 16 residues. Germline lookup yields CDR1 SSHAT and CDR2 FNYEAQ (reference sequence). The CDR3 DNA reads TGTGCTAGCAGCTTAGGTGGACTCTCGAACACCGGGGAGCTGTTTTTT. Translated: CASSLGGLSNTGELFF.

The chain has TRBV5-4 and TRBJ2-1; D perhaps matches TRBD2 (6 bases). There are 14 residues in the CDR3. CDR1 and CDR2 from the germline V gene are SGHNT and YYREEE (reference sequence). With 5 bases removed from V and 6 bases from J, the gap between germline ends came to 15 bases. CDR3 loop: CASSYGRGVNEQFF. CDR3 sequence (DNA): TGTGCCAGCAGTTACGGGAGAGGGGTCAATGAGCAGTTCTTC.

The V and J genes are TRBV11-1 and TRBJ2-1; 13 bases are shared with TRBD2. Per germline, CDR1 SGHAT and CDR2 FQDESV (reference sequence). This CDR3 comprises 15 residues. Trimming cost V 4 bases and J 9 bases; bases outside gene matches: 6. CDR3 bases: TGTGCCAGCAGCTCAGGACTAGCGGGAGTCGGTGAGCAGTTCTTC. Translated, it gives CASSSGLAGVGEQFF. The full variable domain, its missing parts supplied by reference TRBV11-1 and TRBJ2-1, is EAEVAQSPRYKITEKSQAVAFWCDPISGHATLYWYRQILGQGPELLVQFQDESVVDDSQLPKDRFSAERLKGVDSTLKIQPAELGDSAMYLCASSSGLAGVGEQFFGPGTRLTVL.

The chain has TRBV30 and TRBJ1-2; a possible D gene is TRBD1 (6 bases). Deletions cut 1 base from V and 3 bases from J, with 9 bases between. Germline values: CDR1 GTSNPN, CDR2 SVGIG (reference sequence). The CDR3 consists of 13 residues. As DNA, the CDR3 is TGTGCCTGGAGTGGACAGGACCACTATGGCTACACCTTC. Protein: CAWSGQDHYGYTF.

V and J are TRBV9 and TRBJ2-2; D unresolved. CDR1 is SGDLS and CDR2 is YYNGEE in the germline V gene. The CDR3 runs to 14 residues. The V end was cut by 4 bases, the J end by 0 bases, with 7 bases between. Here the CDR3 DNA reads TGTGCCAGCAGCATAAGCCCGAACACCGGGGAGCTGTTTTTT. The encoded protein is CASSISPNTGELFF.